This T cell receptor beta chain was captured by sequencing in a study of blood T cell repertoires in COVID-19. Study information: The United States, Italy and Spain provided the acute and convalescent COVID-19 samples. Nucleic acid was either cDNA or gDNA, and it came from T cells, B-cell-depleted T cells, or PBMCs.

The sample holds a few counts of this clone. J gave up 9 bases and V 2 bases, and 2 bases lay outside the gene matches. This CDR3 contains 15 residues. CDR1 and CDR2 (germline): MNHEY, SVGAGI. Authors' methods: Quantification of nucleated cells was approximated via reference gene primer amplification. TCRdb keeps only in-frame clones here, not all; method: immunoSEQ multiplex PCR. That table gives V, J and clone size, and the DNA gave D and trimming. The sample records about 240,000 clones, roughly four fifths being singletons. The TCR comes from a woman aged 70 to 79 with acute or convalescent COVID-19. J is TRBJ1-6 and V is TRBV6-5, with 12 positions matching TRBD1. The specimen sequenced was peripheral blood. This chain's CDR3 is CASSYVGQGASPLHF. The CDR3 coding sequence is TGTGCCAGCAGTTACGTGGGACAGGGGGCTTCACCCCTCCACTTT.